This T cell receptor beta chain was identified during a study of Graves' ophthalmopathy and Graves' hyperthyroidism. The V gene end was trimmed by 5 bases and the J gene end by 3 bases; junction bases not matched to a gene: 4. From germline, CDR1 is SGHVS and CDR2 FQNEAQ. The CDR3 totals 14 residues. Lactation, pregnancy, uncontrolled infections and other autoimmune diseases were all grounds for excluding patients. This clonotype has ten or more counts. The study amplified TCR beta CDR3 regions using RNA transcripts. HTBI-primed RT-PCR formed the first round, and a multiplex PCR formed the second. TCRdb itself ran the multiplex PCR reads through MiXCR, one entry per CDR3 protein. Here the sample spans about 380,000 distinct CDR3 sequences, less than 20% being singletons.

This sequence was found in a woman under 30 with stable Graves' hyperthyroidism. The chain couples TRBV7-8 to TRBJ1-2, with 9 bases aligning to TRBD1. Sequenced material: peripheral blood. This chain's CDR3 is CASSPGQGHYGYTF. The CDR3 bases are TGTGCCAGCAGCCCTGGACAGGGGCACTATGGCTACACCTTC.